Detailed here is one TCR beta chain. What it recognizes is unknown. This sample is part of a study of T cell responses to AZD1222 COVID-19 vaccine. In the study overall: The study pooled second doses at about 4 or about 12 weeks. Findings of the study overall: Donors were largely white British and mainly female; clonal diversity was possibly underestimated. Repertoires in all cases were sampled only once the peak T cell response had passed.

Data came from immunoSEQ multiplex PCR; TCRdb stores just in-frame clones and leaves some out. The table has roughly 130,000 clones, about 91% seen once. The V and J ends lost 1 base and 0 bases respectively, with 15 bases between them. This CDR3 spans 18 amino acids. Germline CDR1 and CDR2: SGHVS and FNYEAQ. Here the sequenced sample was peripheral blood, taken on day 0 of AZD1222 vaccination. This chain connects TRBV7-6 to TRBJ2-2; no reliable D call. The receptor was isolated from an adult in good health. CDR3: CASSLEAENFANTGELFF. The CDR3 DNA reads TGTGCCAGCAGCTTAGAGGCGGAAAACTTCGCGAACACCGGGGAGCTGTTTTTT.